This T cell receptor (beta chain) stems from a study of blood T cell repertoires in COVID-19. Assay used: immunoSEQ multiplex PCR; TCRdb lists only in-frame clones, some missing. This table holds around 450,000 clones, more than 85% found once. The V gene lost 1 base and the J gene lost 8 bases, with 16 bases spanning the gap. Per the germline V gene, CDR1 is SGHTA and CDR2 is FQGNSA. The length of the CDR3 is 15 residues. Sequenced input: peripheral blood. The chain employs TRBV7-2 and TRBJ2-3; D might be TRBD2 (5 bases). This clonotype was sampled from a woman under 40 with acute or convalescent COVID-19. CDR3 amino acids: CASSLDAGSTSTQYF. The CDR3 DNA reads TGTGCCAGCAGCTTAGATGCTGGGTCTACTAGTACGCAGTATTTT.